This T cell receptor (beta chain) was identified in a study of glioma-infiltrating T cells. Using RNA template, CDR3s of TCR alpha and beta were amplified with iRepertoire arm-PCR. Input was 100-400 ng of tissue mRNA or PBMC total RNA. TCRdb called the multiplex PCR reads again in MiXCR, with one record for every CDR3 protein. The sample has approximately 93,000 distinct CDR3 sequences; 35% to 45% are singletons. There are many counts of this clonotype. No antigen is known for it. Germline assignment: CDR1 DFQATT and CDR2 SNEGSKA (reference sequence). The CDR3 has 13 amino acids. V gave up 4 bases and J gave up 0 bases; unmatched junction bases: 2. Study observations and caveats: Non-neoplastic patients had below-expected tissue-blood divergence, while all gliomas exceeded expectation. Very few CDR3 sequences were shared between tissue and blood.

The sequence came from a human donor with low-grade glioma or glioblastoma, undergoing nonglioma brain surgery, or in good health (not recorded which). V and J are TRBV20-1 and TRBJ2-7, with 8 bases lining up with TRBD2. The sample comprised glioma tissue, nonneoplastic brain tissue, or PBMCs (not recorded which). CDR3 amino acids: CSAIAGSSYEQYF. CDR3 DNA sequence: TGCAGTGCTATAGCGGGGAGCTCCTACGAGCAGTACTTC.